The present T cell receptor beta chain was sequenced within a study of shared clonotypes between healthy human individuals. Assay: immunoSEQ multiplex PCR; the TCRdb copy retains only in-frame clones and omits some. The sample includes over 2 million clones, 95% seen only once; the top ten take 0.1% to 0.15%. Germline CDR1 and CDR2: SGHRS and YFSETQ. Deletions cut 0 bases from V and 5 bases from J, with 10 bases between. This CDR3 is 14 amino acids long. For this clone: The same CDR3 also results from other DNA sequences found in this sample.

The genes are TRBV5-1 and TRBJ2-3; D may be TRBD2 (5 bases). The sample taken for sequencing was naive CD4+ T cells sorted from blood. The sample's subset: CD45RA+ positively selected. This clonotype originated in a man aged 18 to 29 in good health. CDR3 in DNA: TGCGCCAGCAGCTTGGAAGCCGGGGTAGATACGCAGTATTTT. It encodes CASSLEAGVDTQYF.